The present TCR beta chain was sequenced within a study of T cell responses to AZD1222 COVID-19 vaccine. Study-wide results and limits: Receipt of two AZD1222 doses was followed by a rise in Spike-specific TCR breadth and depth. Most donors were white British, females outnumbered males, and clonal diversity was possibly underestimated.

Comments on this clone: Its specificity is not known.

CDR3 length equals 12 residues. Trimming took 7 bases from V and 8 from J, leaving 11 bases between them. The assay was immunoSEQ multiplex PCR, and TCRdb's table has in-frame clones only and misses some. The sample lists approximately 120,000 clones, around 87% occurring once. Doses given second, at about 4 or about 12 weeks, were pooled. This chain joins TRBV12-3 or TRBV12-4 and TRBJ1-4, with D hard to call. The receptor comes from an adult who received the AZD1222 COVID-19 vaccine. Here the sequenced sample was peripheral blood, taken 28 days after the second AZD1222 dose. CDR3 region: CASTDPGEKLFF. The CDR3, as DNA: TGTGCCAGCACCGATCCTGGGGAAAAACTGTTTTTT.